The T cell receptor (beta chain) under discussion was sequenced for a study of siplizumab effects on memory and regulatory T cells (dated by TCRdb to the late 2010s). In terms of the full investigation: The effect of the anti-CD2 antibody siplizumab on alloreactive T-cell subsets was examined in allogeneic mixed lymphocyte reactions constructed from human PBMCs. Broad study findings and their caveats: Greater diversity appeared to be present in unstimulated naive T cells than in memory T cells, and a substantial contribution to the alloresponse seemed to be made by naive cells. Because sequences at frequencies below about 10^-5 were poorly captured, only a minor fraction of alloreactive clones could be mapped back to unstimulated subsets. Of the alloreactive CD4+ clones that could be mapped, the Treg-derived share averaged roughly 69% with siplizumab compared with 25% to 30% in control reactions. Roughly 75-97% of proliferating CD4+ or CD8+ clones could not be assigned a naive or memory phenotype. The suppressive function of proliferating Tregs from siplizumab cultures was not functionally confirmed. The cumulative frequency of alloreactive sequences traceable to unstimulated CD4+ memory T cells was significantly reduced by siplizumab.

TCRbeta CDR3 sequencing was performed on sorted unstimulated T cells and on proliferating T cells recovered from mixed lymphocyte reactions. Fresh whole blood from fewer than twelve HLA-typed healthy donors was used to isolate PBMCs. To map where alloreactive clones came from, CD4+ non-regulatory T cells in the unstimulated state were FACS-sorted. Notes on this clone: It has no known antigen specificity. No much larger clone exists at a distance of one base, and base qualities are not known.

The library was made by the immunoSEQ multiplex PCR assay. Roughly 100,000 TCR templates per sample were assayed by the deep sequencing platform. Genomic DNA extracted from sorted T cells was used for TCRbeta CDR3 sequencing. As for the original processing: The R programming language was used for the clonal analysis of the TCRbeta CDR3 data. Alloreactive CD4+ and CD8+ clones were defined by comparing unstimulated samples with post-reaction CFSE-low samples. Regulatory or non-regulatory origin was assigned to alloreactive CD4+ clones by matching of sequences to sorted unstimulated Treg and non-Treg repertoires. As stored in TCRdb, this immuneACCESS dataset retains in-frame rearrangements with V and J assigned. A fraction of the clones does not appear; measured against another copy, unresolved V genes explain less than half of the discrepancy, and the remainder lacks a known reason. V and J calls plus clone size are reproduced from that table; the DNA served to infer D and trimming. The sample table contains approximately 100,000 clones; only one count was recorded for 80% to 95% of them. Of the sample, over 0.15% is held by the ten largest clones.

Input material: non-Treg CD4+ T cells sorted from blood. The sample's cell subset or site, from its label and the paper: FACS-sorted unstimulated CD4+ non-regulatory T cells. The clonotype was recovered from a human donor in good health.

The DNA sequence is as follows: TGTGCCAGCAGCGGGGACGCCGGGACGGGGTATTACGAGCAGTACTTC. This translates into CASSGDAGTGYYEQYF. In this chain, TRBV5-4 is recombined with TRBJ2-7; the D element could tentatively be TRBD1 or TRBD2, as 5 bases agree for each. The germline V gene (reference sequence) sets CDR1 to SGHNT and CDR2 to YYREEE. Trimming takes 4 bases from V and 4 bases from J, and the germline ends sit 21 bases apart. Inclusive of the bounding cysteine and phenylalanine, the CDR3 is 16 residues long. CDR3 DNA is the only sequence kept; it has 48 bases, read in frame from the first base. Beyond the CDR3, the reference TRBV5-4 and TRBJ2-7 genes provide the residues; the full variable domain reads: ETGVTQSPTHLIKTRGQQVTLRCSSQSGHNTVSWYQQALGQGPQFIFQYYREEENGRGNFPPRFSGLQFPNYSSELNVNALELDDSALYLCASSGDAGTGYYEQYFGPGTRLTVT.